These T cell receptor beta chains were read from a single sample in a study of beta chain features in type 1 diabetes. Produced via immunoSEQ multiplex PCR; TCRdb's table is partial and in-frame only. Here the sample spans 25,000 to 30,000 clones, around 60% being singletons. Material for sequencing was Tregs from blood. These receptors were taken from a woman aged 25-40 years with type 1 diabetes. CDR3s include the opening cysteine and the closing phenylalanine or tryptophan. The D gene is left open where the match is weak. Some rows have no size entry. The others give once, few or many, or a class for an expanded clone.

J gene	clone size	D gene	V gene	CDR3 protein	CDR3 DNA
TRBJ1-6	NA	TRBD1	TRBV7-2	CASSVNRDSSTYNSPLHF	TGTGCCAGCAGCGTTAATCGGGACAGTTCTACCTATAATTCACCCCTCCACTTT
TRBJ2-3	NA	NA	TRBV18	CASSGRLTDTQYF	TGTGCCAGCTCGGGCCGCTTGACAGATACGCAGTATTTT
TRBJ1-2	NA	NA	TRBV6-5	CASSATVYGYTF	TGTGCCAGCAGTGCGACAGTCTATGGCTACACCTTC
TRBJ1-2	NA	TRBD1	TRBV18	CASSPKRQGAGWNSYGYTF	TGTGCCAGCTCACCCAAGCGACAGGGGGCCGGTTGGAATAGCTATGGCTACACCTTC
TRBJ1-1	NA	NA	TRBV7-9	CAGGGGTEAFF	TGTGCCGGGGGGGGAGGAACTGAAGCTTTCTTT
TRBJ2-5	NA	TRBD2	TRBV19	CASTTGLSTRETQYF	TGTGCCAGTACCACGGGACTAAGCACCCGGGAGACCCAGTACTTC
TRBJ2-3	NA	TRBD2	TRBV10-1	CASSETAGGDGADTQYF	TGCGCCAGCAGTGAGACTGCGGGAGGCGACGGAGCAGATACGCAGTATTTT
TRBJ2-5	NA	NA	TRBV28	CASTQGGAETQYF	TGTGCCAGCACCCAAGGGGGGGCGGAGACCCAGTACTTC
TRBJ1-2	NA	NA	TRBV30	CAWSAGVYGYTF	TGTGCCTGGAGTGCGGGAGTCTATGGCTACACCTTC
TRBJ2-5	NA	TRBD1	TRBV18	CASSPNPGQAETQYF	TGTGCCAGCTCACCAAACCCGGGACAGGCAGAGACCCAGTACTTC
TRBJ2-1	NA	TRBD2	TRBV6-1	CASETGLAGSEQFF	TGTGCCAGCGAGACCGGACTAGCGGGAAGTGAGCAGTTCTTC
TRBJ2-7	few	NA	TRBV6-6	CASSVGYVPAYEQYF	TGTGCCAGCAGTGTGGGCTATGTACCCGCCTACGAGCAGTACTTC
TRBJ2-1	few	NA	TRBV7-2	CASSLTGDLLQFF	TGTGCCAGCAGCTTAACGGGAGATCTGTTGCAGTTCTTC
TRBJ1-1	NA	NA	TRBV19	CASSDPGQGKGAFF	TGTGCCAGTAGTGATCCTGGCCAGGGGAAAGGAGCTTTCTTT
TRBJ2-1	few	TRBD2	TRBV29-1	CSVARLAGYNEQFF	TGCAGCGTTGCTCGACTAGCGGGTTACAATGAGCAGTTCTTC
TRBJ1-1	NA	NA	TRBV14	CASSQDRGFQYTEAFF	TGTGCCAGCAGCCAAGATCGAGGTTTCCAGTACACTGAAGCTTTCTTT
TRBJ1-2	NA	NA	TRBV11-2	CASSLTRGWGYGYTF	TGTGCCAGCAGCTTGACCAGGGGTTGGGGCTATGGCTACACCTTC
TRBJ2-7	few	TRBD1	TRBV7-4	CASSLTGQPYEQYF	TGTGCCAGCAGCTTGACAGGGCAACCCTACGAGCAGTACTTC
TRBJ1-1	NA	NA	TRBV6-1	CASSPRPGVNTEAFF	TGTGCCAGCAGTCCTCGGCCCGGGGTGAACACTGAAGCTTTCTTT
TRBJ1-2	NA	NA	TRBV30	CAWSLQAGSGYTF	TGTGCCTGGAGCCTTCAGGCGGGGAGCGGCTACACCTTC
TRBJ1-1	once	NA	TRBV5-1	CASSSAQQGLNTEAFF	TGCGCCAGCAGCTCCGCGCAACAGGGACTGAACACTGAAGCTTTCTTT
TRBJ2-1	NA	TRBD2	TRBV7-6	CASSLVRSGDANEQFF	TGTGCCAGCAGCTTGGTCCGGAGCGGGGATGCCAATGAGCAGTTCTTC
TRBJ1-2	NA	TRBD1	TRBV5-1	CASRGQGAGYTF	TGCGCCAGCAGGGGACAGGGGGCTGGCTACACCTTC
TRBJ1-1	NA	NA	TRBV18	CASSPNPNTEAFF	TGTGCCAGCTCACCTAATCCGAACACTGAAGCTTTCTTT
TRBJ2-7	once	TRBD1	TRBV7-9	CASTPGQGSYEQYF	TGTGCCAGCACCCCGGGACAGGGATCCTACGAGCAGTACTTC
TRBJ2-5	NA	NA	TRBV7-9	CASSLGGQLETQYF	TGTGCCAGCAGCTTAGGCGGTCAACTCGAGACCCAGTACTTC
TRBJ2-2	few	NA	TRBV5-1	CASSTEPTGINTGELFF	TGCGCCAGCAGCACGGAGCCGACAGGAATTAACACCGGGGAGCTGTTTTTT
TRBJ2-7	NA	NA	TRBV7-9	CASSRGQQFYEQYF	TGTGCCAGCAGCCGGGGACAACAATTCTACGAGCAGTACTTC
TRBJ2-1	NA	TRBD2	TRBV4-2	CASSGGRRNEQFF	TGTGCCAGCAGCGGCGGGAGAAGGAATGAGCAGTTCTTC
TRBJ2-3	once	TRBD2	TRBV2	CASSAGLAGGSTDTQYF	TGTGCCAGCAGTGCGGGACTAGCGGGTGGTAGCACAGATACGCAGTATTTT
TRBJ2-1	few	TRBD2	TRBV7-3	CASSLFLGGGNEQFF	TGTGCCAGCAGCTTATTTCTTGGGGGGGGAAATGAGCAGTTCTTC
TRBJ2-7	NA	TRBD1	TRBV5-6	CASSYGTEKPYEQYF	TGTGCCAGCAGCTACGGGACAGAAAAACCCTACGAGCAGTACTTC
TRBJ2-5	NA	TRBD1	TRBV19	CASRKIDRGQETQYF	TGTGCCAGTAGGAAGATTGACAGGGGACAAGAGACCCAGTACTTC
TRBJ2-7	NA	TRBD2	TRBV6-6	CASSRTSGGSYEQYF	TGTGCCAGCAGTCGCACTAGCGGGGGCTCCTACGAGCAGTACTTC
TRBJ2-5	NA	NA	TRBV5-1	CASSFTGQETQYF	TGCGCCAGCAGCTTTACAGGGCAAGAGACCCAGTACTTC
TRBJ1-2	NA	NA	TRBV28	CASSFRDTFYGYTF	TGTGCCAGCAGTTTTCGAGACACCTTCTATGGCTACACCTTC
TRBJ1-1	NA	NA	TRBV7-3	CASSLRAGSLNTEAFF	TGTGCCAGCAGCTTAAGAGCAGGGTCACTGAACACTGAAGCTTTCTTT
TRBJ2-2	few	NA	TRBV15	CATSRGGGGVTGELFF	TGTGCCACCAGCAGAGGAGGGGGAGGGGTCACCGGGGAGCTGTTTTTT
TRBJ1-5	NA	NA	TRBV7-9	CASSPGLREQPQHF	TGTGCCAGCAGCCCGGGACTTAGGGAGCAGCCCCAGCATTTT
TRBJ2-7	NA	TRBD1	TRBV10-3	CATRDRGEYF	TGTGCCACCCGGGACAGGGGAGAGTACTTC
TRBJ2-2	few	NA	TRBV18	CASAGGIGTGELFF	TGTGCCAGCGCAGGGGGGATCGGCACCGGGGAGCTGTTTTTT
TRBJ2-7	NA	TRBD2	TRBV7-9	CASSLEGLAAGEQYF	TGTGCCAGCAGCTTAGAGGGACTAGCGGCGGGAGAGCAGTACTTC
TRBJ2-3	NA	TRBD2	TRBV7-6	CASSWRGTSGAGDTQYF	TGTGCCAGCAGCTGGAGGGGGACTAGCGGGGCGGGAGATACGCAGTATTTT
TRBJ2-7	NA	TRBD2	TRBV4-1	CASSILAGGSISYEQYF	TGCGCCAGCAGCATCTTGGCGGGAGGGTCCATCTCCTACGAGCAGTACTTC
TRBJ1-1	NA	NA	TRBV18	CASSVTGNTEAFF	TGTGCCAGCTCAGTAACGGGGAACACTGAAGCTTTCTTT
TRBJ1-3	once	TRBD1	TRBV5-1	CASSLSSGGGNTIYF	TGCGCCAGCAGCTTATCCTCAGGGGGAGGAAACACCATATATTTT